Sequencing of this T cell receptor (beta chain) was carried out in a study of T cells in Graves' hyperthyroidism and ophthalmopathy. The study's findings and limits: The model foresaw ophthalmopathy a median approximately 6.1 months prior to onset.

This clonotype was recorded many times. Its antigen is unidentified. The CDR3 covers 16 residues. J lost 8 bases, V lost 4 bases, and 14 bases had no gene match. Germline V gene sequence: CDR1 SGDLS, CDR2 YYNGEE. There were TCR beta CDR3 regions amplified from RNA transcripts. RT-PCR in the first round (using the HTBI primer set) targeted the TCR CDR3. TCRdb re-derived calls from the multiplex PCR reads in MiXCR, one entry per CDR3 protein. The sample records roughly 170,000 distinct CDR3 sequences, over 7.5% being singletons. Newly diagnosed patients aged 18 to 65 had hyperthyroidism of under 2 months' duration. Exclusion of a patient resulted from uncontrolled infection, other autoimmune disease, pregnancy or lactation.

The sequence was collected from a woman aged 18-29 years with Graves' hyperthyroidism that later progressed to Graves' ophthalmopathy. The V gene is TRBV9, the J gene TRBJ2-1, with TRBD2 matching 8 bases. The specimen sequenced was blood. Here the CDR3 DNA reads TGTGCCAGCAGCCCCTCCGGAGAAGCGGGAGCTTATGAGCAGTTCTTC. Translated: CASSPSGEAGAYEQFF.